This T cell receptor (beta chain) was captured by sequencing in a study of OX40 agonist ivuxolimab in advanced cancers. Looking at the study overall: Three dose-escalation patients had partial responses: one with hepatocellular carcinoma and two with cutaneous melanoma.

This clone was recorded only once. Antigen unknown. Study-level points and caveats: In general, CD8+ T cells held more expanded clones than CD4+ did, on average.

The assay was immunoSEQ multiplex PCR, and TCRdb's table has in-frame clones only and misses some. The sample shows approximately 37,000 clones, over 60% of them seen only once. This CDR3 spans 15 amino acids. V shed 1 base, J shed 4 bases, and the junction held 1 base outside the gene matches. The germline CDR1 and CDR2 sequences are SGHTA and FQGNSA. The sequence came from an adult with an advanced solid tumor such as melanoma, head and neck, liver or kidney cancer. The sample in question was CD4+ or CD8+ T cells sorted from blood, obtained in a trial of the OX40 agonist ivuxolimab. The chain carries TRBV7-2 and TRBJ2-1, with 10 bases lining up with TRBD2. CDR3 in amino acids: CASSLVAGGYNEQFF. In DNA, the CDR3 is TGTGCCAGCAGCTTAGTAGCGGGGGGATACAATGAGCAGTTCTTC.